The 29 T cell receptor beta chains below come from one sample, sequenced in a study of blood T cell repertoires in COVID-19. The method was immunoSEQ multiplex PCR; TCRdb's version includes in-frame clones alone and lacks a portion of them. This sample carries fewer than 40,000 clones, 91% of them seen once, and the ten largest clones take 5.4%. Sequencing input: peripheral blood. Every receptor here comes from a human donor in a cohort sampled during active COVID-19.

This clone has more than one count but fewer than ten. The gene calls are TRBV6-1 and TRBJ1-2; 7 bases map to TRBD1. The CDR3 is 16 amino acids. CDR1 and CDR2 (germline): MNHNS, SASEGT. Trimming cost V 3 bases and J 5 bases; bases outside gene matches: 12. CDR3 DNA sequence: TGTGCCAGCAGTGACCGGGACAGTATTCTACGATATGGCTACACCTTC. Translation: CASSDRDSILRYGYTF.

The chain links TRBV11-2 to TRBJ1-1; 8 bases line up with TRBD1. The germline CDR1 and CDR2 sequences are SGHAT and FQNNGV. This CDR3 spans 14 amino acids. The ends lost 3 bases at V and 4 bases at J; junction bases unmatched: 4. The CDR3 DNA is TGTGCCAGCAGCTTCGGACAGGGAAGCACTGAAGCTTTCTTT. Its protein is CASSFGQGSTEAFF.

The V call is TRBV4-1, the J call TRBJ1-4; possibly TRBD1 for D (6 bases). Per germline, CDR1 MGHRA and CDR2 YSYEKL. CDR3 length: 15 amino acids. The V gene lost 1 base and the J gene lost 3 bases, with 9 bases spanning the gap. CDR3 sequence reads: CASSQVTGSNEKLFF. The CDR3, as DNA: TGCGCCAGCAGCCAAGTAACAGGGTCTAATGAAAAACTGTTTTTT.

The rearrangement uses TRBV6-2 or TRBV6-3 and TRBJ1-1, with D unresolved. The CDR3 is made up of 15 amino acids. V lost 2 bases and J 0 bases, leaving 10 bases between the germline ends. Germline CDR1 is MNHEY and CDR2 is SVGEGT. The CDR3: CASSYRLQLNTEAFF. The CDR3 DNA reads TGTGCCAGCAGTTACCGCCTACAGCTGAACACTGAAGCTTTCTTT.

The chain combines TRBV5-1 with TRBJ1-1; perhaps TRBD1 as D (6 bases). Germline assignment: CDR1 SGHRS and CDR2 YFSETQ. This CDR3 is 14 amino acids long. The ends were cut back, 2 bases at V and 1 base at J, with 9 bases in the middle. The CDR3 spells CASSLQTGNTEAFF. The CDR3 DNA is TGCGCCAGCAGCTTACAGACAGGGAACACTGAAGCTTTCTTT.

J is TRBJ1-3 and V is TRBV5-1; no clear D gene. From germline, CDR1 is SGHRS and CDR2 YFSETQ. V was clipped by 0 bases and J by 0 bases, with 4 bases between them. The CDR3 length is 14 residues. CDR3 sequence reads: CASSLAGSGNTIYF. CDR3 DNA: TGCGCCAGCAGCTTGGCAGGCTCTGGAAACACCATATATTTT.

The CDR3 sequence: CASTDSLHTDTQYF. In DNA form, the CDR3 reads TGTGCCTCAACGGACAGCTTACACACAGATACGCAGTATTTT. The chain combines TRBV6-6 with TRBJ2-3; perhaps TRBD1 as D (6 bases). The V end lost 11 bases, the J end lost 2 bases, and 17 bases lay between the germline ends. Germline V CDR1 and CDR2: MNHNY, SVGAGI (reference sequence). This CDR3 region has 14 residues.

V and J are TRBV4-2 and TRBJ2-5; 7 bases fit TRBD1. The CDR3 has 15 residues. The germline CDR1 and CDR2 sequences are LGHNA and YNFKEQ. J lost 5 bases, V lost 4 bases, and 10 bases had no gene match. The CDR3 DNA is TGTGCCAGCAGCCCCCGGGATAGAGGGGGCGAGACCCAGTACTTC. It codes for CASSPRDRGGETQYF.

V and J are TRBV6-5 and TRBJ2-2; tentatively, D is TRBD2 (6 bases). CDR1 and CDR2 from the germline V gene are MNHEY and SVGAGI. Trimming stripped 5 bases from V and 4 bases from J, with 14 bases between. CDR3 size: 15 residues. The chain's CDR3 is CASSPYSGSTGELFF. The CDR3 DNA sequence: TGTGCCAGCAGTCCCTACTCCGGGAGCACCGGGGAGCTGTTTTTT.

CDR3 amino acids: CASSLDSAIWETQYF. The CDR3, as DNA: TGTGCCAGCAGTTTGGACTCTGCGATTTGGGAGACCCAGTACTTC. The genes are TRBV27 and TRBJ2-5; tentative D call: TRBD2 (5 bases). Trimming took 3 bases from V and 5 from J, leaving 16 bases between them. Germline assignment: CDR1 MNHEY and CDR2 SMNVEV (reference sequence). There are 15 residues in the CDR3.

This clone was counted once. The rearrangement links TRBV5-6 to TRBJ1-5; 8 positions match TRBD1. The CDR3 has 14 amino acids. V lost 0 bases and J lost 4; bases outside the gene matches: 0. Germline V gene data show CDR1 as SGHDT and CDR2 as YYEEEE. CDR3 loop: CASSLGTGNQPQHF. In nucleotides, the CDR3 is TGTGCCAGCAGCTTGGGGACAGGGAATCAGCCCCAGCATTTT.

CDR3 in DNA: TGTGCCAGCAGCTTAACCCGGACTAGCGGGACTGACAATGAGCAGTTCTTC. This codes for CASSLTRTSGTDNEQFF. This chain joins TRBV7-9 and TRBJ2-1; the match to TRBD2 covers 12 bases. The germline V gene encodes CDR1 SEHNR and CDR2 FQNEAQ (reference sequence). The CDR3 runs to 17 residues. V gave up 2 bases and J gave up 5 bases; unmatched junction bases: 7. Complete variable domain (other parts from reference TRBV7-9 and TRBJ2-1): DTGVSQNPRHKITKRGQNVTFRCDPISEHNRLYWYRQTLGQGPEFLTYFQNEAQLEKSRLLSDRFSAERPKGSFSTLEIQRTEQGDSAMYLCASSLTRTSGTDNEQFFGPGTRLTVL.

A single count supports this clone. The chain joins TRBV19 to TRBJ1-2; D call uncertain. The CDR3 spans 17 residues. Germline-derived CDR1 and CDR2 are LNHDA and SQIVND (reference sequence). V lost 0 bases and J 3 bases, leaving 17 bases between the germline ends. The CDR3 loop reads CASSIEGTGNLHYGYTF. In DNA, the CDR3 is TGTGCCAGTAGTATAGAAGGTACCGGGAATCTCCACTATGGCTACACCTTC. The full variable domain, completed using reference TRBV19 and TRBJ1-2, is DGGITQSPKYLFRKEGQNVTLSCEQNLNHDAMYWYRQDPGQGLRLIYYSQIVNDFQKGDIAEGYSVSREKKESFPLTVTSAQKNPTAFYLCASSIEGTGNLHYGYTFGSGTRLTVV.

V and J are TRBV9 and TRBJ1-2, with a tentative D call TRBD1 (6 bases). V was trimmed by 4 bases and J by 4 bases, leaving 8 bases between them. CDR1 is SGDLS, CDR2 YYNGEE, per germline. The CDR3 is 12 residues long. CDR3 loop: CASSLDSYGYTF. The DNA for the CDR3 is TGTGCCAGCAGCCTGGACAGCTATGGCTACACCTTC.

V gene TRBV21-1 combines with J gene TRBJ2-1; no check of the table's D call, TRBD2, against the DNA was made. TRBV21-1 is a recognized pseudogene. The CDR3 is made up of 18 amino acids. The CDR3 bases are TGTGCCAGCAGCAAACCGCAGAGGCTAGCGGGGGAGTACAATGAGCAGTTCTTC. Its translation is CASSKPQRLAGEYNEQFF.

This chain joins TRBV11-1 and TRBJ1-2; D is unclear. With 5 bases removed from V and 3 bases from J, the gap between germline ends came to 13 bases. Germline V gives CDR1 SGHAT, CDR2 FQDESV (reference sequence). The CDR3 is 14 amino acids. The CDR3 reads CASSKLPSYYGYTF. Written as DNA, the CDR3 is TGTGCCAGCAGCAAACTTCCTTCTTACTATGGCTACACCTTC.

The V call is TRBV6-4, the J call TRBJ1-5, with 7 bases aligning to TRBD1. Per the germline V gene, CDR1 is MRHNA and CDR2 is SNTAGT. V shed 6 bases, J shed 3 bases, and the junction held 8 bases outside the gene matches. The CDR3 totals 15 residues. This CDR3 is CASRGFGTDNQPQHF. CDR3 sequence (DNA): TGTGCCAGCAGGGGGTTTGGGACAGACAATCAGCCCCAGCATTTT.

The chain employs TRBV6-5 and TRBJ2-7; no definite D call. Germline CDR1 reads MNHEY; CDR2 reads SVGAGI. The CDR3 consists of 13 residues. V was pared by 6 bases and J by 1 base, with 10 bases between. CDR3 coding DNA: TGTGCCAGCAGGCAATCAGGATCCTACGAGCAGTACGTC. Translating it yields CASRQSGSYEQYV.

V gene TRBV2 combines with J gene TRBJ1-3; D might be TRBD1 (5 bases). Germline CDR1 and CDR2: SNHLY and FYNNEI. CDR3 length equals 14 residues. V was cut by 7 bases and J by 1 base, with 11 bases left in between. The CDR3 region is CASTVQGSGNTIYF. The CDR3 nucleotides are TGTGCCAGCACGGTGCAGGGTTCTGGAAACACCATATATTTT.

The V gene is TRBV18, the J gene TRBJ1-5; 8 bases are shared with TRBD1. The J segment lost 2 bases and the V segment lost 3 bases, leaving 3 bases of the junction unmatched. CDR1 is KGHSH, CDR2 LQKENI, per germline. CDR3 length equals 15 residues. CDR3 sequence reads: CASSPATGGNQPQHF. The CDR3 DNA sequence: TGTGCCAGCTCACCCGCGACAGGGGGCAATCAGCCCCAGCATTTT.

In its sample, this clone was seen once. This chain connects TRBV6-4 to TRBJ2-1; 7 nucleotides match TRBD1. Germline V gives CDR1 MRHNA, CDR2 SNTAGT. The CDR3 sequence is 15 residues long. The J segment lost 2 bases and the V segment lost 6 bases, leaving 7 bases of the junction unmatched. CDR3 residues: CASRPRQGAYNEQFF. In nucleotides, the CDR3 is TGTGCCAGCAGGCCCCGACAGGGTGCCTACAATGAGCAGTTCTTC.

The CDR3 DNA sequence: TGTGCCAGCAGCCAAGCCGGGATCTACGAGCAGTACGTC. Protein: CASSQAGIYEQYV. V usage is TRBV14 and J usage is TRBJ2-7; D may be TRBD2 (5 bases). Per the germline V gene, CDR1 is SGHDN and CDR2 is FVKESK. The CDR3 is 13 amino acids. V shed 1 base and J shed 3 bases, with 7 bases lying between them.

The rearrangement links TRBV4-2 to TRBJ1-2, with 7 bases matching TRBD1. Trimming took 0 bases from V and 8 from J; bases not matched to a gene: 9. Germline lookup yields CDR1 LGHNA and CDR2 YNFKEQ. The CDR3 is made up of 15 amino acids. CDR3: CASSQELGQGGGYTF. CDR3 nucleotides: TGTGCCAGCAGCCAAGAACTGGGGCAGGGGGGCGGCTACACCTTC.

This sequence joins TRBV19 and TRBJ1-3; unclear D gene. The CDR3 is 15 residues long. V was shortened by 7 bases and J by 0 bases, with 13 bases between the two germline ends. CDR1 is LNHDA and CDR2 is SQIVND in the germline V gene (reference sequence). The CDR3 protein is CASTWRWISGNTIYF. In DNA, the CDR3 is TGTGCCAGTACCTGGCGGTGGATCTCTGGAAACACCATATATTTT. Complete variable domain (other parts from reference TRBV19 and TRBJ1-3): DGGITQSPKYLFRKEGQNVTLSCEQNLNHDAMYWYRQDPGQGLRLIYYSQIVNDFQKGDIAEGYSVSREKKESFPLTVTSAQKNPTAFYLCASTWRWISGNTIYFGEGSWLTVV.

The count of this clone is one. The CDR3 region is CASSQETGWLMNTEAFF. The CDR3 bases are TGTGCCAGCAGCCAAGAAACAGGATGGCTGATGAACACTGAAGCTTTCTTT. V usage is TRBV14 and J usage is TRBJ1-1, with D possibly being TRBD1 (5 bases). The CDR3 extends over 17 amino acids. The germline V and J ends were trimmed by 0 bases and 0 bases, with 14 bases remaining between them. Looked up from germline, CDR1 is SGHDN and CDR2 is FVKESK.

The genes are TRBV24-1 and TRBJ2-2; TRBD2 matches 7 bases. CDR3 size: 17 residues. The V gene's germline CDR1 is KGHDR and CDR2 SFDVKD. Unmatched junction bases numbered 6, after V lost 1 base and J lost 2 bases. The CDR3 region is CATSDLALAVNTGELFF. The CDR3 nucleotides are TGTGCCACCAGTGATTTAGCCCTAGCGGTAAACACCGGGGAGCTGTTTTTT.

This rearrangement joins TRBV10-3 to TRBJ2-5; D may be TRBD1 (5 bases). CDR3 length: 15 amino acids. Trimming stripped 5 bases from V and 4 bases from J, with 17 bases between. Germline CDR1 ENHRY, CDR2 SYGVKD. As DNA, the CDR3 is TGTGCCATCAGTCAAAATTTACAGGAAGGAGAGACCCAGTACTTC. Translation gives CAISQNLQEGETQYF.

This clone was recorded once. The CDR3 reads CAISVEGESTDTQYF. The CDR3 coding sequence is TGTGCCATCAGTGTCGAGGGGGAGAGCACAGATACGCAGTATTTT. This chain uses TRBV10-3 with TRBJ2-3, with D possibly TRBD1 on 6 matching bases. V dropped 4 bases and J dropped 0 bases, with 11 bases sitting between them. The CDR3 extends over 15 amino acids. CDR1 and CDR2 from the germline V gene are ENHRY and SYGVKD.

The J gene is TRBJ2-1, the V gene TRBV5-4, with unresolved D. V lost 0 bases to trimming and J lost 7 bases, with 14 bases between them. CDR1 is SGHNT, CDR2 YYREEE, per germline (reference sequence). CDR3 length equals 15 residues. The DNA of the CDR3 is TGTGCCAGCAGCTTGGGACCTAGTTCCTTTAATGAGCAGTTCTTC. Encoded protein: CASSLGPSSFNEQFF.